There are many counts of the clone carrying this T cell receptor beta chain. This specimen belongs to a study of T-cell reconstitution after alpha-beta-depleted transplantation in children. Germline V gene data show CDR1 as SGHRS and CDR2 as YFSETQ. This CDR3 has 13 amino acids. V lost 0 bases and J lost 9, with 12 bases in between. Unique molecular identifiers were incorporated when the TCRbeta library was constructed. TCRdb reprocessed the PCR reads via MiXCR and lists one record per CDR3 protein. The repertoire includes 600,000 to 800,000 distinct CDR3 sequences, less than 15% of them detected once, and 0.79% sits in the top ten.

This sequence originates from a girl aged 2 to 9 with congenital amegakaryocytic thrombocytopenia, due to receive a stem cell transplant. The rearrangement joins TRBV5-1 to TRBJ2-5; D possibly corresponds to TRBD2 (5 bases). The material was PBMCs, obtained before TCRalphabeta/CD19-depleted stem cell transplant. The CDR3 protein is CASSLDGMRAQYF. The CDR3, as DNA: TGCGCCAGCAGCTTGGATGGGATGAGGGCCCAGTACTTC.